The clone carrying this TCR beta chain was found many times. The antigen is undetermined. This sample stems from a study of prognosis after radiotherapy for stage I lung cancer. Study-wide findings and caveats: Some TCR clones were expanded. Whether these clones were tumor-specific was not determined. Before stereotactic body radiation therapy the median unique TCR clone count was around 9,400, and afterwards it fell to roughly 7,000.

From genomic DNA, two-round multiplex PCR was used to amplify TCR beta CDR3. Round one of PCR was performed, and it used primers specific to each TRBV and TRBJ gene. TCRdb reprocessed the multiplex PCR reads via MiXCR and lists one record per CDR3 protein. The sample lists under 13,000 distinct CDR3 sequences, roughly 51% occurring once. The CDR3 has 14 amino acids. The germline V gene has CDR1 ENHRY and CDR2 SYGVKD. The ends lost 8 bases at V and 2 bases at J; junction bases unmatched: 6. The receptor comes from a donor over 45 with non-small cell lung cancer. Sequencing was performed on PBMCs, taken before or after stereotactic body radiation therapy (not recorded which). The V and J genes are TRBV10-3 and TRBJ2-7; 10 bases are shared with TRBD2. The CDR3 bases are TGTGCCATCTCTGCCGGGACTAGCGCCTACGAGCAGTACTTC. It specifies CAISAGTSAYEQYF.